The rows below give T cell receptor beta chains drawn from one sample of a study of T cell clones after liver transplantation. The protocol was immunoSEQ multiplex PCR, while the TCRdb copy is restricted to in-frame clones and leaves out a portion. Among about 75,000 clones listed, 90% were seen once. The sequences come from CD4+ T cells from blood, collected before liver transplant. These receptors all come from a human donor who received a liver transplant. Each CDR3 is given with its conserved first and last residue. The D gene is left open where the match is weak. Only some rows state a clone size, as once, few, many or a class for expanded clones.

j_gene,v_gene,abundance,d_gene,CDR3aa,CDR3nt
TRBJ2-3,TRBV10-3,.,TRBD2,CAISEGASGSTDTQYF,TGTGCCATCAGTGAGGGGGCTAGCGGGAGCACAGATACGCAGTATTTT
TRBJ1-3,TRBV6-1,.,.,CASSGLGGNTIYF,TGTGCCAGCAGTGGCCTGGGAGGAAACACCATATATTTT
TRBJ2-1,TRBV7-9,.,.,CASSLGAGGAHEQFF,TGTGCCAGCAGCCTTGGAGCCGGGGGTGCACATGAGCAGTTCTTC
TRBJ2-1,TRBV5-1,.,.,CASSLDGSYNEQFF,TGCGCCAGCAGCTTGGACGGGTCCTACAATGAGCAGTTCTTC
TRBJ1-2,TRBV5-5,.,TRBD1,CASSLTGTYGYTF,TGTGCCAGCAGCCTGACAGGGACATATGGCTACACCTTC
TRBJ2-2,TRBV2,.,.,CASSETIRTGELFF,TGTGCCAGCAGTGAGACTATCCGGACCGGGGAGCTGTTTTTT
TRBJ1-1,TRBV18,.,.,CASSPSFLTEAFF,TGTGCCAGCTCACCCTCTTTTTTAACTGAAGCTTTCTTT
TRBJ2-1,TRBV21-1,.,.,CASSIARDFCYNEQFF,TGTGCCAGCAGCATTGCCCGGGACTTTTGTTACAATGAGCAGTTCTTC
TRBJ1-1,TRBV11-3,.,TRBD1,CASSSGTGGDGKPEAFF,TGTGCCAGCAGCTCCGGGACAGGGGGCGACGGGAAGCCTGAAGCTTTCTTT
TRBJ2-7,TRBV5-1,few,.,CASSLAFSYEQYF,TGCGCCAGCAGCTTGGCGTTCTCCTACGAGCAGTACTTC
TRBJ2-7,TRBV7-2,.,.,CASSFQGFYEQYF,TGTGCCAGCAGCTTCCAGGGGTTCTACGAGCAGTACTTC
TRBJ2-3,TRBV19,.,.,CASTDTSGKGASDTQYF,TGTGCCAGTACCGATACTAGCGGAAAGGGGGCGTCAGATACGCAGTATTTT
TRBJ2-5,TRBV2,.,.,CASKYQETQYF,TGTGCCAGCAAGTACCAAGAGACCCAGTACTTC
TRBJ2-3,TRBV15,once,.,CATTLDRGTDTQYF,TGTGCCACCACCTTGGATAGGGGCACAGATACGCAGTATTTT
TRBJ2-1,TRBV5-8,.,TRBD2,CASSLGRLAGHNEQFF,TGTGCCAGCAGCTTGGGTCGACTAGCAGGCCACAATGAGCAGTTCTTC
TRBJ2-7,TRBV11-2,.,.,CASSLEGPGHYEQYF,TGTGCCAGCAGCTTAGAGGGGCCAGGGCACTACGAGCAGTACTTC
TRBJ2-3,TRBV18,.,.,CASSPPGGAFDTDTQYF,TGTGCCAGCTCACCACCCGGCGGGGCCTTTGACACAGATACGCAGTATTTT
TRBJ2-2,TRBV5-1,.,.,CASSLATQNTGELFF,TGCGCCAGCAGCTTGGCGACCCAGAACACCGGGGAGCTGTTTTTT
TRBJ2-2,TRBV7-3,.,.,CASSLMGTETGELFF,TGTGCCAGCAGCTTAATGGGGACGGAGACCGGGGAGCTGTTTTTT
TRBJ1-4,TRBV7-9,.,.,CASSFGTATNEKLFF,TGTGCCAGCAGCTTCGGTACCGCAACTAATGAAAAACTGTTTTTT
TRBJ1-5,TRBV2,.,TRBD1,CASSEPGTGMQPQHF,TGTGCCAGCAGTGAGCCCGGGACAGGGATGCAGCCCCAGCATTTT
TRBJ2-5,TRBV19,.,TRBD1,CASSILLGGGRETQYF,TGTGCCAGTAGTATCCTCCTAGGGGGCGGTAGGGAGACCCAGTACTTC
TRBJ1-1,TRBV15,.,.,CATSRGRTEGRGEAFF,TGTGCCACCAGCAGAGGCCGGACAGAGGGAAGGGGTGAAGCTTTCTTT
TRBJ2-1,TRBV12-5,.,.,CASALRDEQFF,TGTGCTAGTGCCCTCAGGGACGAGCAGTTCTTC
TRBJ2-7,TRBV2,.,TRBD1,CASSARRTGSEQYF,TGTGCCAGCAGTGCCCGACGGACAGGGAGCGAGCAGTACTTC
TRBJ2-2,TRBV5-1,.,.,CASSLAAANTGELFF,TGCGCCAGCAGCTTGGCGGCAGCGAACACCGGGGAGCTGTTTTTT
TRBJ2-1,TRBV19,.,TRBD2,CASKTSGRGLYNEQFF,TGTGCCAGTAAAACTAGCGGGAGGGGGCTTTACAATGAGCAGTTCTTC
TRBJ1-1,TRBV19,.,.,CASSIRGPNTEAFF,TGTGCCAGTAGTATCAGGGGACCAAACACTGAAGCTTTCTTT
TRBJ1-1,TRBV10-3,once,.,CAITMTEGTEAFF,TGTGCCATCACTATGACAGAGGGCACTGAAGCTTTCTTT
TRBJ1-5,TRBV19,once,.,CASSAWADNQPQHF,TGTGCCAGTAGCGCATGGGCGGATAATCAGCCCCAGCATTTT
TRBJ2-5,TRBV2,.,.,CASSEVAGETQYF,TGTGCCAGCAGTGAGGTAGCTGGGGAGACCCAGTACTTC
TRBJ1-5,TRBV7-8,.,TRBD1,CASSPRQGEGFDQPQHF,TGTGCCAGCAGCCCGAGACAGGGGGAAGGATTCGATCAGCCCCAGCATTTT
TRBJ2-7,TRBV5-7,once,TRBD1,CASSLRDRALTGFYEQYF,TGTGCCAGCAGCTTGCGGGACAGGGCACTAACGGGCTTCTACGAGCAGTACTTC
TRBJ2-7,TRBV7-2,.,.,CASSLTDAYEQYF,TGTGCCAGCAGCTTAACGGACGCCTACGAGCAGTACTTC
TRBJ2-5,TRBV11-3,.,TRBD2,CASSLGGGGETQYF,TGTGCCAGCAGCTTAGGGGGGGGAGGTGAGACCCAGTACTTC
TRBJ2-3,TRBV6-6,.,TRBD2,CASSYPREDTTDTQYF,TGTGCCAGCAGTTATCCGCGGGAGGACACAACAGATACGCAGTATTTT
TRBJ2-5,TRBV14,.,.,CASSQGARQETQYF,TGTGCCAGCAGCCAAGGGGCCAGACAAGAGACCCAGTACTTC
TRBJ2-5,TRBV27,.,.,CASSLLGGQETQYF,TGTGCCAGCAGTTTGTTAGGGGGACAAGAGACCCAGTACTTC
TRBJ1-4,TRBV19,.,.,CASSIGARGEKLFF,TGTGCCAGTAGTATCGGGGCGAGGGGTGAAAAACTGTTTTTT
TRBJ1-5,TRBV2,few,TRBD1,CASSSGQDQPQHF,TGTGCCAGCAGCTCAGGACAGGATCAGCCCCAGCATTTT
TRBJ2-5,TRBV5-1,.,TRBD1,CASSPGDRDSQETQYF,TGCGCCAGCAGCCCTGGGGACCGGGACAGCCAAGAGACCCAGTACTTC
TRBJ2-2,TRBV7-9,.,.,CASSLVSANTGELFF,TGTGCCAGCAGCTTAGTTAGCGCGAACACCGGGGAGCTGTTTTTT
TRBJ1-2,TRBV29-1,.,.,CSVNLRDGYTF,TGCAGCGTCAACCTTAGAGATGGCTACACCTTC
TRBJ2-1,TRBV5-1,.,.,CASRTNPQGHYNEQFF,TGCGCCAGCAGGACCAATCCGCAGGGGCATTACAATGAGCAGTTCTTC
TRBJ2-7,TRBV5-1,few,.,CASSLALAYEQYF,TGCGCCAGCAGCTTGGCCCTAGCTTACGAGCAGTACTTC
TRBJ2-3,TRBV7-2,few,.,CASSLAIANTQYF,TGTGCCAGCAGCTTAGCGATAGCCAATACGCAGTATTTT
TRBJ2-7,TRBV5-1,.,.,CASSLGRDTKQGTYEQYF,TGCGCCAGCAGCTTGGGCAGAGATACCAAACAGGGTACCTACGAGCAGTACTTC
TRBJ2-7,TRBV6-1,.,TRBD1,CASNPSGQGTYEQYF,TGTGCCAGCAACCCATCGGGACAGGGGACCTACGAGCAGTACTTC
TRBJ2-3,TRBV4-3,.,.,CASSQEADTQYF,TGCGCCAGCAGCCAAGAGGCAGATACGCAGTATTTT
TRBJ1-5,TRBV10-3,.,.,CAISDGVGQPQHF,TGTGCCATCAGTGATGGGGTCGGTCAGCCCCAGCATTTT
TRBJ2-2,TRBV7-8,few,.,CASSRDGAKTGELFF,TGTGCCAGCAGCCGGGACGGGGCAAAGACCGGGGAGCTGTTTTTT